The 9 T cell receptor beta chains below all came from one sample that was sequenced in a study of blood T cell repertoires in COVID-19. Produced via immunoSEQ multiplex PCR; TCRdb's table is partial and in-frame only. The table shows 70,000 to 95,000 clones, with around 90% occurring only once. The sample was peripheral blood. The receptors were sampled from a man aged 45 to 65 with COVID-19, enrolled during active disease.

The chain couples TRBV6-5 to TRBJ1-6; the D gene is possibly TRBD1 (6 bases). There are 15 residues in the CDR3. The V gene lost 6 bases and the J gene lost 7 bases, with 16 bases spanning the gap. Germline lookup yields CDR1 MNHEY and CDR2 SVGAGI. The CDR3 region is CASRTRGSENSPLHF. The CDR3, as DNA: TGTGCCAGCAGGACGAGGGGGTCGGAGAATTCACCCCTCCACTTT.

V is TRBV5-8 and J is TRBJ2-2; 7 nucleotides line up with TRBD1. Germline trimming cut 1 base from V and 6 bases from J; bases unmatched to any gene: 6. This CDR3 spans 15 amino acids. Per germline, CDR1 SGHTS and CDR2 YDEGEE. DNA for the CDR3: TGTGCCAGCAGCTTGAGAATTCAGGGGGCCGGGGAGCTGTTTTTT. Amino acid sequence: CASSLRIQGAGELFF.

The V and J genes are TRBV6-6 and TRBJ2-2; D might be TRBD1 (6 bases). V was shortened by 6 bases and J by 1 base, with 9 bases between the two germline ends. Germline V gene data show CDR1 as MNHNY and CDR2 as SVGAGI (reference sequence). The CDR3 is made up of 14 amino acids. CDR3 bases: TGTGCCAGCAGCCTGGACAGGAACACCGGGGAGCTGTTTTTT. It is translated as CASSLDRNTGELFF.

The chain carries TRBV28 and TRBJ2-1; tentatively, D is TRBD2 (7 bases). The germline CDR1 and CDR2 sequences are MDHEN and SYDVKM. The CDR3 is made up of 15 amino acids. V shed 3 bases and J shed 6 bases, with 15 bases lying between them. The CDR3 protein is CASSLVGGLGNEQFF. In DNA, the CDR3 is TGTGCCAGCAGTTTGGTCGGGGGGCTGGGCAATGAGCAGTTCTTC. Drawing the rest from reference TRBV28 and TRBJ2-1, the complete variable domain is DVKVTQSSRYLVKRTGEKVFLECVQDMDHENMFWYRQDPGLGLRLIYFSYDVKMKEKGDIPEGYSVSREKKERFSLILESASTNQTSMYLCASSLVGGLGNEQFFGPGTRLTVL.

The chain joins TRBV7-9 to TRBJ2-7; 8 nucleotides match TRBD1. There are 15 residues in the CDR3. The germline V gene encodes CDR1 SEHNR and CDR2 FQNEAQ (reference sequence). The J segment lost 9 bases and the V segment lost 2 bases, leaving 12 bases of the junction unmatched. Here the CDR3 reads CASSLTGDRWRGQYF. In nucleotides, the CDR3 is TGTGCCAGCAGCTTAACTGGGGACAGGTGGCGGGGGCAGTACTTC.

This chain uses TRBV25-1 with TRBJ1-1, with TRBD1 as a possible D gene (6 bases). V was clipped by 8 bases and J by 2 bases, with 12 bases between them. The CDR3 covers 13 residues. CDR1 and CDR2 (germline): MGHDK, SYGVNS. The CDR3 loop is CASQGQINTEAFF. The CDR3 nucleotides read TGTGCCAGCCAAGGACAGATAAACACTGAAGCTTTCTTT.

The gene calls are TRBV7-3 and TRBJ1-6; 7 bases fit TRBD1. The germline V gene encodes CDR1 SGHTA and CDR2 FQGTGA. V lost 5 bases to trimming and J lost 7 bases; unmatched junction nucleotides: 5. This CDR3 contains 14 residues. The CDR3 DNA reads as TGTGCCAGCAGCGCGGGACAGCCAAATTCACCCCTCCACTTT. Its translation: CASSAGQPNSPLHF. The variable domain in full, with the rest retrieved from reference TRBV7-3 and TRBJ1-6, is GAGVSQTPSNKVTEKGKYVELRCDPISGHTALYWYRQSLGQGPEFLIYFQGTGAADDSGLPNDRFFAVRPEGSVSTLKIQRTERGDSAVYLCASSAGQPNSPLHFGNGTRLTVT.

This rearrangement joins TRBV5-1 to TRBJ2-5; D is possibly TRBD1 (5 bases). This CDR3 region has 14 residues. V dropped 2 bases and J dropped 0 bases, with 8 bases sitting between them. Germline CDR1 and CDR2: SGHRS and YFSETQ. The chain's CDR3 is CASSFSGYQETQYF. DNA for the CDR3: TGCGCCAGCAGCTTTTCAGGGTACCAAGAGACCCAGTACTTC.

This clone was detected only once. The rearrangement joins TRBV2 to TRBJ1-1; D is unresolved. Trimming removed 5 bases from V and 1 base from J, with 8 bases in between. Germline V gene data show CDR1 as SNHLY and CDR2 as FYNNEI. This CDR3 comprises 13 residues. DNA of the CDR3: TGTGCCAGCAGTAGAGACTCGAACACTGAAGCTTTCTTT. This encodes CASSRDSNTEAFF. The full variable domain, its missing parts supplied by reference TRBV2 and TRBJ1-1, is EPEVTQTPSHQVTQMGQEVILRCVPISNHLYFYWYRQILGQKVEFLVSFYNNEISEKSEIFDDQFSVERPDGSNFTLKIRSTKLEDSAMYFCASSRDSNTEAFFGQGTRLTVV.